These 22 T cell receptor beta chains came from one sample sequenced in a study of T cell changes during pregnancy in multiple sclerosis. Profiled with immunoSEQ multiplex PCR; TCRdb holds only in-frame clones, not every one. The repertoire consists of over 85,000 clones, with around 90% occurring once and the leading ten covering around 1.7%. The sample here was peripheral blood, taken in the first trimester of pregnancy. These receptors were collected from a female donor in good health, enrolled as a control in a pregnancy study.

The chain combines TRBV15 with TRBJ1-5; D may be TRBD1 (6 bases). The CDR3 covers 15 residues. V lost 6 bases and J 6 bases, leaving 18 bases between the germline ends. The germline CDR1 and CDR2 sequences are LNHNV and YYDKDF (reference sequence). The CDR3 DNA follows: TGTGCCACCAGTCCGGGACAACAAGGGTTTCAGCCCCAGCATTTT. Translated: CATSPGQQGFQPQHF.

The V gene is TRBV7-3, the J gene TRBJ1-3; D may be TRBD1 (5 bases). In germline, CDR1 is SGHTA, CDR2 FQGTGA. V was shortened by 9 bases and J by 1 base, with 10 bases between the two germline ends. The CDR3 length is 13 residues. CDR3 residues: CASGSGSGNTIYF. The DNA for the CDR3 is TGTGCCAGTGGCTCAGGGTCTGGAAACACCATATATTTT.

The chain joins TRBV5-1 to TRBJ2-1, with a weak D call TRBD1 (5 bases). In germline, CDR1 is SGHRS, CDR2 YFSETQ. Trimming stripped 0 bases from V and 1 base from J, with 5 bases between. There are 14 residues in the CDR3. CDR3 DNA sequence: TGCGCCAGCAGCTTGGGACAGTCCTACAATGAGCAGTTCTTC. This encodes CASSLGQSYNEQFF.

This chain connects TRBV4-2 to TRBJ2-1, with D maybe TRBD2 (6 bases). Germline V gene sequence: CDR1 LGHNA, CDR2 YNFKEQ. V dropped 3 bases and J dropped 5 bases, with 11 bases sitting between them. The CDR3 has 14 residues. The CDR3 DNA sequence: TGTGCCAGCAGCCAGATGGGACTCGACAATGAGCAGTTCTTC. It translates to CASSQMGLDNEQFF.

This rearrangement joins TRBV9 to TRBJ2-1; 13 positions agree with TRBD2. V shed 3 bases and J 2 bases; nucleotides not matched to a gene: 5. The CDR3 sequence is 17 residues long. Germline CDR1 SGDLS, CDR2 YYNGEE. For the CDR3, the DNA is TGTGCCAGCAGCGCCTGGACTAGCGGGGGAGCCTACAATGAGCAGTTCTTC. This encodes CASSAWTSGGAYNEQFF. The entire variable domain, with the rest obtained from reference TRBV9 and TRBJ2-1, is as follows: DSGVTQTPKHLITATGQRVTLRCSPRSGDLSVYWYQQSLDQGLQFLIQYYNGEERAKGNILERFSAQQFPDLHSELNLSSLELGDSALYFCASSAWTSGGAYNEQFFGPGTRLTVL.

V is TRBV11-2 and J is TRBJ1-1; weak D call: TRBD1 (6 bases). Germline V lookup: CDR1 SGHAT, CDR2 FQNNGV. The CDR3 covers 15 residues. V was cut by 5 bases and J by 4 bases, with 17 bases left in between. The CDR3, as DNA: TGTGCCAGCAGCCGACAACAGGGTAGTGGCACTGAAGCTTTCTTT. Its protein product is CASSRQQGSGTEAFF.

This clone turned up a few times. CDR3: CASSLGQGGGSPLHF. CDR3 DNA sequence: TGTGCCAGCAGCTTAGGCCAGGGGGGAGGCTCACCCCTCCACTTT. The V gene is TRBV13, the J gene TRBJ1-6; 7 positions agree with TRBD1. The trim removed 0 bases at V and 10 bases at J, leaving 6 bases unmatched. CDR1 and CDR2 (germline): PRHDT, FYEKMQ (reference sequence). The CDR3 covers 15 residues.

The chain is built from TRBV18 and TRBJ1-4; TRBD1 might be the D (5 bases). This CDR3 region has 12 residues. V was pared by 3 bases and J by 7 bases, with 6 bases between. CDR1 is KGHSH and CDR2 is LQKENI in the germline V gene. In nucleotides, the CDR3 is TGTGCCAGCTCACCCGGGGGTGAAAAACTGTTTTTT. Amino acids: CASSPGGEKLFF. Combining the CDR3 with reference TRBV18 and TRBJ1-4 gives the whole variable domain NAGVMQNPRHLVRRRGQEARLRCSPMKGHSHVYWYRQLPEEGLKFMVYLQKENIIDESGMPKERFSAEFPKEGPSILRIQQVVRGDSAAYFCASSPGGEKLFFGSGTQLSVL.

V is TRBV10-3 and J is TRBJ2-6; unclear D gene. The CDR3 runs to 15 residues. Germline V gives CDR1 ENHRY, CDR2 SYGVKD. Trimming shortened V by 2 bases and J by 0 bases, and 5 bases separated the two germline ends. The CDR3 reads CAISEGASGANVLTF. The CDR3 bases are TGTGCCATCAGTGAGGGAGCCTCTGGGGCCAACGTCCTGACTTTC.

The chain uses TRBV18 and TRBJ1-4; TRBD1 matches 7 bases. Losses at the gene ends were 3 bases for V and 0 bases for J; bases not matched to a gene: 7. From germline, CDR1 is KGHSH and CDR2 LQKENI. This CDR3 is built from 17 residues. In DNA, the CDR3 is TGTGCCAGCTCACCTTTCGGACAGGTTGCAACTAATGAAAAACTGTTTTTT. Translation: CASSPFGQVATNEKLFF.

The V gene is TRBV14, the J gene TRBJ1-1, with a possible D match to TRBD1 (6 bases). The CDR3 consists of 14 residues. Germline assignment: CDR1 SGHDN and CDR2 FVKESK. V gave up 2 bases and J gave up 5 bases, with 12 bases separating them. This CDR3 reads CASSQLGTLTEAFF. For the CDR3, the DNA is TGTGCCAGCAGCCAATTGGGGACATTGACTGAAGCTTTCTTT.

This chain uses TRBV4-3 with TRBJ2-7, with 7 bases identical to TRBD1. The CDR3 loop spans 16 amino acids. Germline V CDR1 and CDR2: LGHNA, YSLEER. Losses at the gene ends were 4 bases for V and 1 base for J; bases not matched to a gene: 10. The CDR3 bases are TGCGCCAGCAGCCCAGGGGGACCCTCAACGTCCTACGAGCAGTACTTC. Encoded protein: CASSPGGPSTSYEQYF.

The chain has TRBV5-1 and TRBJ2-3; TRBD1 matches at 9 bases. Germline V CDR1 and CDR2: SGHRS, YFSETQ. The CDR3 runs 15 residues. The J segment lost 0 bases and the V segment lost 7 bases, leaving 6 bases of the junction unmatched. Here the CDR3 reads CASRPGTGSTDTQYF. The CDR3 DNA reads as TGCGCCAGCCGTCCCGGGACAGGGAGCACAGATACGCAGTATTTT.

This chain links TRBV5-1 with TRBJ1-1; no clear D gene. The CDR3 is 12 residues long. Germline V lookup: CDR1 SGHRS, CDR2 YFSETQ. Trimming stripped 4 bases from V and 6 bases from J, with 10 bases between. As DNA, the CDR3 is TGCGCCAGCAGCCCTGGACTCTCTGAAGCTTTCTTT. Encoded protein: CASSPGLSEAFF.

V is TRBV10-3 and J is TRBJ1-6; D is ambiguous. The germline V gene has CDR1 ENHRY and CDR2 SYGVKD. This CDR3 region has 12 residues. Between the trimmed V and J ends, which lost 6 bases and 5 bases, there was a span of 5 bases. The CDR3 region has the DNA TGTGCCATCAGGGCCGATAATTCACCCCTCCACTTT. Its translation is CAIRADNSPLHF.

The chain recombines TRBV30 with TRBJ2-7; 10 bases match TRBD1. V dropped 8 bases and J dropped 3; count of bases not matched to a gene: 4. The CDR3 has 12 amino acids. Per germline, CDR1 GTSNPN and CDR2 SVGIG (reference sequence). The DNA of the CDR3 is TGTGCCATCCGGGACAGGGGCTACGAGCAGTACTTC. Translation: CAIRDRGYEQYF.

The chain links TRBV4-1 to TRBJ1-4; D is possibly TRBD1 (5 bases). V was shortened by 4 bases and J by 6 bases, with 18 bases between the two germline ends. The germline V gene has CDR1 MGHRA and CDR2 YSYEKL. The CDR3 has 16 amino acids. CDR3: CASSPRYGTTDEKLFF. The CDR3 DNA sequence: TGCGCCAGCAGCCCTCGATACGGGACTACGGATGAAAAACTGTTTTTT.

V usage is TRBV7-2 and J usage is TRBJ2-2; 7 bases map to TRBD1. Germline CDR1 and CDR2: SGHTA and FQGNSA. V dropped 5 bases and J dropped 5; count of bases not matched to a gene: 17. The CDR3 loop spans 18 amino acids. This CDR3 is CASSLEYRDSRFTGELFF. CDR3 DNA: TGTGCCAGCAGCCTCGAGTATCGGGACAGCCGGTTTACCGGGGAGCTGTTTTTT.

This chain joins TRBV27 and TRBJ1-5, with TRBD1 matching over 7 bases. V trimming: 5 bases; J trimming: 5 bases; junction bases outside the gene matches: 6. The length of the CDR3 is 14 residues. CDR1 is MNHEY, CDR2 SMNVEV, per germline (reference sequence). This chain's CDR3 is CASSPRDSDQPQHF. CDR3 DNA sequence: TGTGCCAGCAGTCCCCGGGACAGCGATCAGCCCCAGCATTTT.

V gene TRBV19 combines with J gene TRBJ1-1; tentatively, D is TRBD1 (5 bases). The V gene lost 4 bases and the J gene lost 1 base, with 10 bases spanning the gap. CDR3 length: 14 amino acids. Germline loops: CDR1 LNHDA, CDR2 SQIVND (reference sequence). The CDR3 sequence is CASSKGFGNTEAFF. CDR3 in DNA: TGTGCCAGTAGTAAGGGGTTTGGGAACACTGAAGCTTTCTTT. Full variable domain (remainder filled in from reference TRBV19 and TRBJ1-1): DGGITQSPKYLFRKEGQNVTLSCEQNLNHDAMYWYRQDPGQGLRLIYYSQIVNDFQKGDIAEGYSVSREKKESFPLTVTSAQKNPTAFYLCASSKGFGNTEAFFGQGTRLTVV.

This chain joins TRBV19 and TRBJ1-5; 7 bases fit TRBD1. There are 13 residues in the CDR3. Per the germline V gene, CDR1 is LNHDA and CDR2 is SQIVND (reference sequence). Trimming at V came to 10 bases and at J to 5 bases, leaving 8 bases not matched to a gene. Written as DNA, the CDR3 is TGTGCCACCGGCCCGACAGGGCATCAGCCCCAGCATTTT. It encodes CATGPTGHQPQHF.

The CDR3 is CASSFWADTTPSTEAFF. The CDR3 coding sequence is TGTGCCAGCAGTTTTTGGGCAGACACGACCCCGTCGACTGAAGCTTTCTTT. This chain connects TRBV27 to TRBJ1-1; D gene ambiguous. The germline CDR1 and CDR2 sequences are MNHEY and SMNVEV (reference sequence). This CDR3 is 17 amino acids long. V was pared by 3 bases and J by 5 bases, with 22 bases between.